The source of this T cell receptor (beta chain) is a study of blood T cells in healthy people across ages. This CDR3 is built from 16 residues. After removal of 5 bases from V and 8 bases from J, the junction contained 15 bases not matched to a gene. Germline CDR1 reads SGHTA; CDR2 reads FQGNSA. Then a second PCR, running about 7 to 11 cycles, was carried out with a sample-barcoded 5' primer and a J-beta primer mix. A single record per CDR3 protein comes from TCRdb applying MiXCR to the 5' RACE reads. This table holds 750,000 to 1,000,000 distinct CDR3 sequences, 25% to 35% found once. Study-level results: No conclusive comparison of naive versus antigen-experienced cells was possible with unsorted PBMCs.

This clonotype was found a few times. Antigen specificity is unknown. For every donor, a draw yielded around 10 milliliters of peripheral blood. Researchers isolated at least 6.5 million PBMCs per sample. The sample also formed part of further work on T cells of mothers and their children.

The sequenced sample consisted of blood. This clonotype originated in a woman aged 40 to 55 in good health. The chain has TRBV7-2 and TRBJ1-2; 9 bases are a match to TRBD1. The CDR3 here is CASSPSGTGFASGYTF. The CDR3 bases are TGTGCCAGCAGCCCTAGTGGGACAGGGTTCGCTAGCGGCTACACCTTC. Using reference TRBV7-2 and TRBJ1-2 for the parts outside the CDR3, the full variable domain is GAGVSQSPSNKVTEKGKDVELRCDPISGHTALYWYRQSLGQGLEFLIYFQGNSAPDKSGLPSDRFSAERTGGSVSTLTIQRTQQEDSAVYLCASSPSGTGFASGYTFGSGTRLTVV.